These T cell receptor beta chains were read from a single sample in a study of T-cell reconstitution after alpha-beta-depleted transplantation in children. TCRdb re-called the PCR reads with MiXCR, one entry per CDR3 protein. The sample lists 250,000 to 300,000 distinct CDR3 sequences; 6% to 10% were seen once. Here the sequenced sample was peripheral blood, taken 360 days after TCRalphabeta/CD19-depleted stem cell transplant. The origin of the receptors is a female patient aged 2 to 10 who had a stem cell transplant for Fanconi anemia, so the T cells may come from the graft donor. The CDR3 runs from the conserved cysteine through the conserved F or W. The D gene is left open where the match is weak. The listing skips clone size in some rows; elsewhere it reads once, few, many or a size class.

CDR3 DNA: TGTGCCAGCAGCTCTCACCATGGGTGGTCAGGGAACTATGGCTACACCTTC; CDR3 protein: CASSSHHGWSGNYGYTF; D gene: -; clone size: few; V gene: TRBV7-2; J gene: TRBJ1-2
CDR3 DNA: TGCGCCAGCAGCCAAGATCGGGTCGGGGAGCTGTTTTTT; CDR3 protein: CASSQDRVGELFF; D gene: -; clone size: many; V gene: TRBV4-3; J gene: TRBJ2-2
CDR3 DNA: TGCGCCAGCAGCTTGGAAATTATTGACAGGCGGCGCCCCTACAATGAGCAGTTCTTC; CDR3 protein: CASSLEIIDRRRPYNEQFF; D gene: -; clone size: many; V gene: TRBV5-1; J gene: TRBJ2-1
CDR3 DNA: TGTGCCAGCAGTGTGGGCTCTTCAGCGGGGGCCACAGATACGCAGTATTTT; CDR3 protein: CASSVGSSAGATDTQYF; D gene: TRBD2; clone size: many; V gene: TRBV25-1; J gene: TRBJ2-3
CDR3 DNA: TGTGCCAGCAGCTTAGCTGGGACCGCAGCTGAAAACACCATATATTTT; CDR3 protein: CASSLAGTAAENTIYF; D gene: -; clone size: few; V gene: TRBV7-2; J gene: TRBJ1-3
CDR3 DNA: TGCGCCACACTCCGCAGGGCAAACACTGAAGCTTTCTTT; CDR3 protein: CATLRRANTEAFF; D gene: -; clone size: few; V gene: TRBV4-3; J gene: TRBJ1-1
CDR3 DNA: TGTGCCAGCAGTTTAGGGGGACAGGATAACACTGAAGCTTTCTTT; CDR3 protein: CASSLGGQDNTEAFF; D gene: TRBD1; clone size: many; V gene: TRBV12-3/TRBV12-4; J gene: TRBJ1-1
CDR3 DNA: TGTGCCAGCACCAAGTGGGGAGACACTGAAGCTTTCTTT; CDR3 protein: CASTKWGDTEAFF; D gene: -; clone size: -; V gene: TRBV5-5; J gene: TRBJ1-1
CDR3 DNA: TGTGCCAGCAGTTCTGGTCGCTCTGGGGCCAACGTCCTGACTTTC; CDR3 protein: CASSSGRSGANVLTF; D gene: -; clone size: many; V gene: TRBV28; J gene: TRBJ2-6
CDR3 DNA: TGTGCCAGCTCACCCGGTGACAGGCCATGGGGCCTCGCCTTC; CDR3 protein: CASSPGDRPWGLAF; D gene: -; clone size: few; V gene: TRBV18; J gene: TRBJ1-2
CDR3 DNA: TGCGCCAGCAGCGAGAGAGGAGGTTCCTACGAGCAGTACTTC; CDR3 protein: CASSERGGSYEQYF; D gene: -; clone size: many; V gene: TRBV5-1; J gene: TRBJ2-7
CDR3 DNA: TGTGCCAGCAGCTTAGAAGAGACCCAGTACTTC; CDR3 protein: CASSLEETQYF; D gene: -; clone size: many; V gene: TRBV5-1; J gene: TRBJ2-5
CDR3 DNA: TGTGCCAGCAGCTTAGCCCCTATGAGGCGAGGAAACACTGAAGCTTTCTTT; CDR3 protein: CASSLAPMRRGNTEAFF; D gene: -; clone size: many; V gene: TRBV7-6; J gene: TRBJ1-1
CDR3 DNA: TGTGCCAGCAGCCCCGACCTAGTAACCGGGGAGCTGTTTTTT; CDR3 protein: CASSPDLVTGELFF; D gene: -; clone size: few; V gene: TRBV4-2; J gene: TRBJ2-2
CDR3 DNA: TGCGCCAGCAGCCAAGATTGGCAGGGAGGGACGGTGTTTAACACTGAAGCTTTCTTT; CDR3 protein: CASSQDWQGGTVFNTEAFF; D gene: -; clone size: many; V gene: TRBV4-3; J gene: TRBJ1-1
CDR3 DNA: TGCGCCAGCAGCTTTCACAGGGGGGGACCCTACGAGCAGTACTTC; CDR3 protein: CASSFHRGGPYEQYF; D gene: -; clone size: few; V gene: TRBV5-1; J gene: TRBJ2-7
CDR3 DNA: TGTGCCACCAGCAGAGGCCCGCTGTCCTACAATGAGCAGTTCTTC; CDR3 protein: CATSRGPLSYNEQFF; D gene: -; clone size: many; V gene: TRBV15; J gene: TRBJ2-1